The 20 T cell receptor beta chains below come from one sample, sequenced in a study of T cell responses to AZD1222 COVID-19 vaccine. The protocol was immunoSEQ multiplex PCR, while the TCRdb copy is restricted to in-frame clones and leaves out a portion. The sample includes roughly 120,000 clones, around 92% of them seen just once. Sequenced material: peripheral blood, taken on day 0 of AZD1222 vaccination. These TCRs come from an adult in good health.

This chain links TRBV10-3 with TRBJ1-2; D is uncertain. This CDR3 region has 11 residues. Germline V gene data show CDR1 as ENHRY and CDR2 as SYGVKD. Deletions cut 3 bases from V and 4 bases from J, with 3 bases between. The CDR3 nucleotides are TGTGCCATCAGTGAATTCTATGGCTACACCTTC. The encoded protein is CAISEFYGYTF.

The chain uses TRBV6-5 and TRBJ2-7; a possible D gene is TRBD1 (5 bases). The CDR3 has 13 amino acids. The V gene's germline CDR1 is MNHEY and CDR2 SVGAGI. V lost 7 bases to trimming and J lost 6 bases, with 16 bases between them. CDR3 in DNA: TGTGCCAGCACTCAGGGATCTAGGGGCGAGCAGTACTTC. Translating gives CASTQGSRGEQYF.

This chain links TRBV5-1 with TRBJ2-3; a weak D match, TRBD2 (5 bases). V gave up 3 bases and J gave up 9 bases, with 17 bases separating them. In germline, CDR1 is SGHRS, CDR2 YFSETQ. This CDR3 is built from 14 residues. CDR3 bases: TGCGCCAGCAGCTCAAAAAATAGGGAGCGGACGCAGTATTTT. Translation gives CASSSKNRERTQYF.

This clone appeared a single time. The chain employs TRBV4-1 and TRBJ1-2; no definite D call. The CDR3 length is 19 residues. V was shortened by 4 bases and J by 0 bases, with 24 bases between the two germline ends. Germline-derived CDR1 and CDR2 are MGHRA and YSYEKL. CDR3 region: CASSRSTTMRASTNYGYTF. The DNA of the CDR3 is TGCGCCAGCAGCCGATCAACCACGATGCGGGCCTCTACTAACTATGGCTACACCTTC.

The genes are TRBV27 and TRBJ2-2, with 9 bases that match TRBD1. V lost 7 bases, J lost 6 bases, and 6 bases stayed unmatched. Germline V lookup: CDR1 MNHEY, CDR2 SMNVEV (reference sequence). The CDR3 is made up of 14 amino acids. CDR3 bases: TGTGCCAGCACCCCGGACAGGGGTTCCGGGGAGCTGTTTTTT. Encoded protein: CASTPDRGSGELFF.

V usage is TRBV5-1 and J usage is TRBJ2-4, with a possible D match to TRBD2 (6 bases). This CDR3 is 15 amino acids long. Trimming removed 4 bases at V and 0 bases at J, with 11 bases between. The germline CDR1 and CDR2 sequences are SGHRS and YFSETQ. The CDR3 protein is CASSPGELAKNIQYF. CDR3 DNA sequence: TGCGCCAGCAGCCCGGGGGAGCTAGCCAAAAACATTCAGTACTTC.

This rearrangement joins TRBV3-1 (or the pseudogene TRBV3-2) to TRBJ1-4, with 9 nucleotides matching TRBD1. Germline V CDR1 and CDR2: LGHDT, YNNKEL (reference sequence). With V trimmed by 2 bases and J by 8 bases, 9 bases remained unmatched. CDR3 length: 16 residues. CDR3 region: CASSQPGQGEGEKLFF. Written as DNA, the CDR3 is TGTGCCAGCAGCCAACCGGGACAGGGAGAGGGAGAAAAACTGTTTTTT.

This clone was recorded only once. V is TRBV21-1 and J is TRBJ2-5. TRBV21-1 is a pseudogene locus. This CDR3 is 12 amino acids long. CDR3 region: CASSKRPETQYF. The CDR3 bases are TGTGCCAGCAGCAAAAGGCCTGAGACCCAGTACTTC.

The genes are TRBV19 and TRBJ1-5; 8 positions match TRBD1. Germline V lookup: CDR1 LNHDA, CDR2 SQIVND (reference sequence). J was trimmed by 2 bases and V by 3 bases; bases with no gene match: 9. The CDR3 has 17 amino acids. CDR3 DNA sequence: TGTGCCAGTAGTATCGGTCAGGGGGCGCAGGGCAATCAGCCCCAGCATTTT. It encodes CASSIGQGAQGNQPQHF.

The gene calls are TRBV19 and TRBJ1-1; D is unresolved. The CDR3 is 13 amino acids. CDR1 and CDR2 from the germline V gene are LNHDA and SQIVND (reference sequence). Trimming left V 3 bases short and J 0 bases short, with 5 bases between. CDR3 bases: TGTGCCAGTAGTATTGGGGTGAACACTGAAGCTTTCTTT. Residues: CASSIGVNTEAFF.

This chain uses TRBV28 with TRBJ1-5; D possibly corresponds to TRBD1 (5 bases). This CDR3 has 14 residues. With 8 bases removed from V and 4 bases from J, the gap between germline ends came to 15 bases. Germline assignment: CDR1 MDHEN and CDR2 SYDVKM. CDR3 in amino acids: CASLVGGRNQPQHF. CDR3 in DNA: TGTGCCAGCCTTGTTGGGGGACGGAATCAGCCCCAGCATTTT. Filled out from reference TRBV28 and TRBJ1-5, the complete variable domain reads DVKVTQSSRYLVKRTGEKVFLECVQDMDHENMFWYRQDPGLGLRLIYFSYDVKMKEKGDIPEGYSVSREKKERFSLILESASTNQTSMYLCASLVGGRNQPQHFGDGTRLSIL.

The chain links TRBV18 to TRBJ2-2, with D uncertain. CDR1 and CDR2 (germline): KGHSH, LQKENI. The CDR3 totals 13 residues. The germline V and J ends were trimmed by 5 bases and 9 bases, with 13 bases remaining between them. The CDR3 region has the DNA TGTGCCAGCTCATCGATCCAAGGCAGGGAGCTGTTTTTT. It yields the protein CASSSIQGRELFF.

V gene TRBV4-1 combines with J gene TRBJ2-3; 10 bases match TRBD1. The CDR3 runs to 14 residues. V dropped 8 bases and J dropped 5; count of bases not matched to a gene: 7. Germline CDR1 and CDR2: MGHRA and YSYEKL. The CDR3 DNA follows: TGCGCCAGCGAGGGGACAGGGGAAGAAGATACGCAGTATTTT. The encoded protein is CASEGTGEEDTQYF.

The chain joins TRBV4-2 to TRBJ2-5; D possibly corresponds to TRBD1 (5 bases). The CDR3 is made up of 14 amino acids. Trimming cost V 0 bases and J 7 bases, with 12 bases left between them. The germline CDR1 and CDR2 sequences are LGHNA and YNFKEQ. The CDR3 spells CASSQEGQQGTQYF. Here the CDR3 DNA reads TGTGCCAGCAGCCAAGAGGGCCAGCAGGGGACCCAGTACTTC.

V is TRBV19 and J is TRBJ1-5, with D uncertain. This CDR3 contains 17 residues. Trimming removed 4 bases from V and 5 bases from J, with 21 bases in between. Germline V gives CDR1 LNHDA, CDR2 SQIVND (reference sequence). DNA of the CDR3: TGTGCCAGTAGTACCCTGGGCCGGGCAGGAGCTCATCAGCCCCAGCATTTT. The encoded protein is CASSTLGRAGAHQPQHF.

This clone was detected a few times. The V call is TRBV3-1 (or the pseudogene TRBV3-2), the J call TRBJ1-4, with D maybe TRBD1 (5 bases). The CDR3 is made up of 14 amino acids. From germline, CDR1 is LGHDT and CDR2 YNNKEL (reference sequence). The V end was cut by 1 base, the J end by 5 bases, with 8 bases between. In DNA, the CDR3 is TGTGCCAGCAGCCAAGTCAGGGCAAATGAAAAACTGTTTTTT. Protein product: CASSQVRANEKLFF.

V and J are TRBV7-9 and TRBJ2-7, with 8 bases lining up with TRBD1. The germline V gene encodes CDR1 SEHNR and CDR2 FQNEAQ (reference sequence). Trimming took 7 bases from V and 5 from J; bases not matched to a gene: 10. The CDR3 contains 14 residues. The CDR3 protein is CASTTRQGTDEQYF. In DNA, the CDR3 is TGTGCCAGCACCACCCGACAGGGGACCGACGAGCAGTACTTC.

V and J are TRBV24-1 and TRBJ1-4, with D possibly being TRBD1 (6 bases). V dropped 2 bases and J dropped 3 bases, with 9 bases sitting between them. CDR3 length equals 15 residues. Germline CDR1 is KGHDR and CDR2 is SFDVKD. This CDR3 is CATSDSGAANEKLFF. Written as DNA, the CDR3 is TGTGCCACCAGTGATTCAGGGGCGGCTAATGAAAAACTGTTTTTT.

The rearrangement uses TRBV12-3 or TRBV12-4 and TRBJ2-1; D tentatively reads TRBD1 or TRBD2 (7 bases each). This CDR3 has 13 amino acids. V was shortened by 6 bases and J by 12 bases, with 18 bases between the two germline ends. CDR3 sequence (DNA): TGTGCCAGCAGCGGGACAGTTGCTAGCGGGCAGTTCTTC. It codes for CASSGTVASGQFF.

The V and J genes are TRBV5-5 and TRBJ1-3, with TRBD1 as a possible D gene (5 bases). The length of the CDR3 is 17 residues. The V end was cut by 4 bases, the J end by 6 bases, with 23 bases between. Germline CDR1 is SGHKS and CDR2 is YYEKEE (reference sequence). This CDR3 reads CASSPGDRRGYENTIYF. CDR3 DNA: TGTGCCAGCAGCCCTGGTGATAGAAGGGGCTACGAAAACACCATATATTTT.